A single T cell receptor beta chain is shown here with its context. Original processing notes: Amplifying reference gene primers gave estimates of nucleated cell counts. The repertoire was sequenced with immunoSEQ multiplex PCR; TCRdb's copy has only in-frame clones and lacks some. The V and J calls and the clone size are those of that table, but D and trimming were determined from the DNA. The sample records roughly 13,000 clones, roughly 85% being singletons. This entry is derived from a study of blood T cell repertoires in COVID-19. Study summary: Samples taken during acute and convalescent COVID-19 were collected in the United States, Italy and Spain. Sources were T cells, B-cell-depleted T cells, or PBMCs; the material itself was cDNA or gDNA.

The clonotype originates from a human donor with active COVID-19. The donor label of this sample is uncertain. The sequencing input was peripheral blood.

The CDR3 DNA is TGTGCCAGCAGCGGACTAGCCAACAATGAGCAGTTCTTC. Translating gives CASSGLANNEQFF. The V call is TRBV9, the J call TRBJ2-1; the match to TRBD2 covers 7 bases. V dropped 3 bases and J dropped 5; count of bases not matched to a gene: 2. Germline lookup yields CDR1 SGDLS and CDR2 YYNGEE. This CDR3 spans 13 amino acids.